Below, one TCR beta chain is given with its context. Compared with germline, one end of the junction differs, possibly owing to a read error. These data originate in a study of shared clonotypes between healthy human individuals. The CDR3 covers 14 residues. Germline V gene data show CDR1 as MDHEN and CDR2 as SYDVKM. This table comes from immunoSEQ multiplex PCR, and its TCRdb copy is limited to in-frame clones, with some not included. The data contain 800,000 to 1,200,000 clones, around 78% of them singletons. Sequences were obtained from memory CD4+ T cells from PBMCs. Noted subset: CD45RA-negative fraction. The receptor's source is a man younger than 30 in good health. Some clones in this sample may be carry-over from other donors' samples. The rearrangement links TRBV28 to TRBJ1-5, with TRBD1 identical over 7 bases. CDR3 sequence reads: CASTAGGSDQPQHF. CDR3 DNA sequence: TGTGCCAGTACTGCAGGGGGTAGCGATCAGCCCCAGCATTTT.